Presented here are 2 T cell receptor beta chains from one specimen sequenced in a study of blood T cell repertoires in COVID-19. The data were produced by immunoSEQ multiplex PCR, yet TCRdb's version contains in-frame clones alone and is incomplete. The data contain 260,000 or so clones, more than 70% of them singletons. Sequenced sample: peripheral blood. These receptors all stem from a man older than 75 with acute or convalescent COVID-19.

This clone was found once. The V gene is TRBV3-1 (or the pseudogene TRBV3-2), the J gene TRBJ2-3, with 7 positions matching TRBD1. The CDR3 spans 15 residues. V dropped 1 base and J dropped 6; count of bases not matched to a gene: 7. CDR1 LGHDT and CDR2 YNNKEL come from the germline V gene (reference sequence). The DNA of the CDR3 is TGTGCCAGCAGCCAAGGGGGACAGCCTAGGGATACGCAGTATTTT. This sequence encodes CASSQGGQPRDTQYF.

The chain carries TRBV5-4 and TRBJ1-2, with TRBD1 matching over 10 bases. The J segment lost 5 bases and the V segment lost 4 bases, leaving 5 bases of the junction unmatched. Germline CDR1 and CDR2: SGHNT and YYREEE (reference sequence). The CDR3 is 14 residues long. CDR3 residues: CASSPGQGGYGYTF. The CDR3 DNA reads TGTGCCAGCAGCCCCGGACAGGGGGGGTATGGCTACACCTTC.